The 32 T cell receptor beta chains reported below all come from one sample, sequenced in a study of blood T cell repertoires in COVID-19. Profiled with immunoSEQ multiplex PCR; TCRdb holds only in-frame clones, not every one. Of roughly 300,000 clones in the sample, about 85% were seen once. Sequencing was carried out using PBMCs or T cells enriched from blood (not recorded which). The source is a woman between 50 and 59 years old who had recovered from COVID-19.

The chain couples TRBV7-9 to TRBJ2-7; 11 bases are shared with TRBD1. The CDR3 totals 15 residues. Germline V lookup: CDR1 SEHNR, CDR2 FQNEAQ (reference sequence). Unmatched junction bases numbered 7, after V lost 5 bases and J lost 4 bases. The CDR3 nucleotides read TGTGCCAGCAGCGATTCCGGGACAGGGGGTTACGAGCAGTACTTC. Translating it yields CASSDSGTGGYEQYF. Full variable domain (missing parts from reference TRBV7-9 and TRBJ2-7): DTGVSQNPRHKITKRGQNVTFRCDPISEHNRLYWYRQTLGQGPEFLTYFQNEAQLEKSRLLSDRFSAERPKGSFSTLEIQRTEQGDSAMYLCASSDSGTGGYEQYFGPGTRLTVT.

This clone appeared a few times. This chain joins TRBV10-3 and TRBJ1-2, with unresolved D. Germline loops: CDR1 ENHRY, CDR2 SYGVKD. The V gene lost 4 bases and the J gene lost 4 bases, with 25 bases spanning the gap. The CDR3 totals 18 residues. CDR3 amino acids: CAISASTPTEPRGYGYTF. The CDR3 DNA is TGTGCCATCAGTGCTTCAACCCCGACGGAGCCGCGGGGCTATGGCTACACCTTC.

Of note for this clone: The junction departs from the called germline gene at one end, perhaps through a read error. The V call is TRBV9, the J call TRBJ1-1, with 7 nucleotides matching TRBD1. CDR1 is SGDLS and CDR2 is YYNGEE in the germline V gene. This CDR3 is built from 13 residues. The CDR3 spells CASTRGSGREAFF. The CDR3 nucleotides are TGTGCAAGCACCAGGGGGTCGGGTAGGGAAGCTTTCTTT.

The J gene is TRBJ1-2, the V gene TRBV2, with TRBD1 matching over 10 bases. Germline V gene sequence: CDR1 SNHLY, CDR2 FYNNEI. The V gene end was trimmed by 6 bases and the J gene end by 1 base; junction bases not matched to a gene: 2. The CDR3 is 14 residues long. The CDR3 sequence is CASRTGGRNYGYTF. CDR3 DNA: TGTGCCAGCAGGACAGGGGGCCGTAACTATGGCTACACCTTC.

The V and J genes are TRBV9 and TRBJ2-1, with TRBD2 matching 12 bases. Germline values: CDR1 SGDLS, CDR2 YYNGEE. The CDR3 sequence is 16 residues long. J lost 8 bases, V lost 4 bases, and 10 bases had no gene match. The CDR3 DNA follows: TGTGCCAGCAGCCCAAGGGGGACTAGCGGGTTGGATGAGCAGTTCTTC. It yields the protein CASSPRGTSGLDEQFF.

The chain recombines TRBV10-3 with TRBJ2-5; TRBD2 aligns across 7 bases. After removal of 4 bases from V and 3 bases from J, the junction contained 5 bases not matched to a gene. The CDR3 consists of 14 residues. Germline CDR1 is ENHRY and CDR2 is SYGVKD. In DNA form, the CDR3 reads TGTGCCATCAGTGCCCGGGGGGAGGAAGAGACCCAGTACTTC. Amino acid sequence: CAISARGEEETQYF.

The genes are TRBV5-1 and TRBJ1-4; 8 bases align to TRBD1. Germline V CDR1 and CDR2: SGHRS, YFSETQ. The length of the CDR3 is 16 residues. V was clipped by 4 bases and J by 7 bases; unmatched bases: 12. CDR3 residues: CASSTPTDREGEKLFF. CDR3 sequence (DNA): TGCGCCAGCAGCACTCCCACGGACAGGGAGGGTGAAAAACTGTTTTTT.

This chain uses TRBV6-5 with TRBJ1-2; TRBD1 matches 7 bases. This CDR3 is built from 13 residues. J was trimmed by 8 bases and V by 6 bases; bases with no gene match: 9. Germline CDR1 reads MNHEY; CDR2 reads SVGAGI. The CDR3 is CASRRQGRDGYTF. In DNA, the CDR3 is TGTGCCAGCAGGAGACAGGGAAGGGACGGCTACACCTTC.

This chain connects TRBV15 to TRBJ2-4; tentative D call: TRBD2 (6 bases). Germline V gene data show CDR1 as LNHNV and CDR2 as YYDKDF (reference sequence). The V end lost 0 bases, the J end lost 0 bases, and 6 bases lay between the germline ends. CDR3 length: 15 amino acids. Written as DNA, the CDR3 is TGTGCCACCAGCAGAGACGGGGGAGCCAAAAACATTCAGTACTTC. Protein: CATSRDGGAKNIQYF.

The chain joins TRBV24-1 to TRBJ2-3; 7 bases agree with TRBD2. V lost 2 bases, J lost 0 bases, and 1 base stayed unmatched. The germline V gene encodes CDR1 KGHDR and CDR2 SFDVKD. CDR3 length: 15 amino acids. The CDR3 coding sequence is TGTGCCACCAGTGATTATAGCGGGAGCACAGATACGCAGTATTTT. Protein: CATSDYSGSTDTQYF.

V usage is TRBV5-4 and J usage is TRBJ2-3, with 10 bases identical to TRBD2. CDR1 and CDR2 from the germline V gene are SGHNT and YYREEE (reference sequence). V lost 3 bases and J lost 5; bases outside the gene matches: 9. The CDR3 extends over 16 amino acids. The CDR3 region is CASSSISGGAIDTQYF. The CDR3 DNA reads TGTGCCAGCAGCTCGATCAGCGGGGGGGCCATAGATACGCAGTATTTT.

The V gene is TRBV3-1 (or the pseudogene TRBV3-2), the J gene TRBJ1-1, with a possible D match to TRBD1 (5 bases). The CDR3 length is 13 residues. V dropped 1 base and J dropped 9 bases, with 12 bases sitting between them. Germline V lookup: CDR1 LGHDT, CDR2 YNNKEL (reference sequence). As DNA, the CDR3 is TGTGCCAGCAGCCAAGGGGACTTAGATAAAGCTTTCTTT. Protein: CASSQGDLDKAFF.

This chain connects TRBV12-3 or TRBV12-4 to TRBJ1-1, with a possible D match to TRBD1 (5 bases). The CDR3 runs to 12 residues. V was shortened by 8 bases and J by 6 bases, with 13 bases between the two germline ends. The CDR3 spells CASYSRRAEAFF. In DNA form, the CDR3 reads TGTGCCAGCTATTCCCGCAGGGCTGAAGCTTTCTTT.

The chain couples TRBV5-4 to TRBJ1-2; TRBD1 agrees at 8 bases. This CDR3 has 15 residues. The V and J ends lost 0 bases and 8 bases, in that order; junction bases with no gene match: 9. The germline CDR1 and CDR2 sequences are SGHNT and YYREEE (reference sequence). CDR3 protein: CASSLASQGAYGYTF. CDR3 nucleotides: TGTGCCAGCAGCTTGGCGTCGCAGGGGGCCTACGGCTACACCTTC. Combining the CDR3 with reference TRBV5-4 and TRBJ1-2 gives the whole variable domain ETGVTQSPTHLIKTRGQQVTLRCSSQSGHNTVSWYQQALGQGPQFIFQYYREEENGRGNFPPRFSGLQFPNYSSELNVNALELDDSALYLCASSLASQGAYGYTFGSGTRLTVV.

The chain carries TRBV15 and TRBJ2-7, with D possibly matching TRBD2 (7 bases). The germline gives CDR1 LNHNV, CDR2 YYDKDF (reference sequence). The V and J ends lost 1 base and 4 bases respectively, with 14 bases between them. The CDR3 runs to 15 residues. CDR3 region: CATSRAGGQPYEQYF. The CDR3, as DNA: TGTGCCACCAGCAGAGCGGGGGGACAACCATACGAGCAGTACTTC.

The V gene is TRBV7-9, the J gene TRBJ2-3, with D perhaps matching TRBD1 (6 bases). CDR3 length: 17 amino acids. Germline V gene lookup returns CDR1 SEHNR and CDR2 FQNEAQ (reference sequence). Trimming took off 2 bases at V and 6 bases at J, with 21 bases between the two ends. The CDR3: CASSLSLDSRALDTQYF. In DNA, the CDR3 is TGTGCCAGCAGCTTATCCTTGGACAGTCGGGCGTTGGATACGCAGTATTTT. The full variable domain, in which reference TRBV7-9 and TRBJ2-3 provide the parts outside the CDR3, is DTGVSQNPRHKITKRGQNVTFRCDPISEHNRLYWYRQTLGQGPEFLTYFQNEAQLEKSRLLSDRFSAERPKGSFSTLEIQRTEQGDSAMYLCASSLSLDSRALDTQYFGPGTRLTVL.

The rearrangement links TRBV19 to TRBJ2-3; tentative D call: TRBD2 (6 bases). The CDR3 is 13 amino acids. V dropped 10 bases and J dropped 6 bases, with 17 bases sitting between them. Germline V gene data show CDR1 as LNHDA and CDR2 as SQIVND (reference sequence). The CDR3 spells CATGEEGQDTQYF. The CDR3 nucleotides read TGTGCCACCGGTGAGGAGGGCCAGGATACGCAGTATTTT.

The V gene is TRBV30, the J gene TRBJ1-2; 7 bases align to TRBD1. The CDR3 loop spans 14 amino acids. The germline CDR1 and CDR2 sequences are GTSNPN and SVGIG (reference sequence). Trimming cost V 2 bases and J 5 bases; bases outside gene matches: 8. CDR3 DNA sequence: TGTGCCTGGAGTTCAGGGGACAGACTTTATGGCTACACCTTC. Protein product: CAWSSGDRLYGYTF.

The chain combines TRBV5-6 with TRBJ2-7; TRBD1 aligns across 12 bases. This CDR3 is 16 amino acids long. Germline V gene sequence: CDR1 SGHDT, CDR2 YYEEEE. The ends lost 4 bases at V and 2 bases at J; junction bases unmatched: 7. For the CDR3, the DNA is TGTGCCAGCAGCGTGGGACAGGGGGCTTTCCCCTACGAGCAGTACTTC. This codes for CASSVGQGAFPYEQYF. Variable domain in full (rest from reference TRBV5-6 and TRBJ2-7): DAGVTQSPTHLIKTRGQQVTLRCSPKSGHDTVSWYQQALGQGPQFIFQYYEEEERQRGNFPDRFSGHQFPNYSSELNVNALLLGDSALYLCASSVGQGAFPYEQYFGPGTRLTVT.

In this sample, this clone turned up once. The chain recombines TRBV3-1 (or the pseudogene TRBV3-2) with TRBJ1-1, with D possibly being TRBD1 (5 bases). The germline V gene encodes CDR1 LGHDT and CDR2 YNNKEL (reference sequence). Trimming cost V 1 base and J 1 base, with 7 bases left between them. The CDR3 is made up of 14 amino acids. CDR3 DNA: TGTGCCAGCAGCCAAGGGGGCAGGAACACTGAAGCTTTCTTT. Protein sequence: CASSQGGRNTEAFF.

There are a few counts of this clone. The CDR3 region is CASSQETGATNEKLFF. The CDR3 DNA is TGTGCCAGCAGCCAAGAAACAGGGGCAACTAATGAAAAACTGTTTTTT. The chain combines TRBV4-2 with TRBJ1-4, with 7 bases that match TRBD1. The CDR3 has 16 amino acids. The V segment lost 0 bases and the J segment 0 bases; nucleotides outside the gene matches: 1. Germline V gene lookup returns CDR1 LGHNA and CDR2 YNFKEQ.

This clone has only one observation. The genes are TRBV18 and TRBJ1-1; no reliable D call. Germline V gene data show CDR1 as KGHSH and CDR2 as LQKENI. The CDR3 loop spans 13 amino acids. Trimming shortened V by 3 bases and J by 8 bases, and 13 bases separated the two germline ends. CDR3 in DNA: TGTGCCAGCTCACCGACTACGATAGGGGAAGCTTTCTTT. Its translation: CASSPTTIGEAFF.

The chain joins TRBV19 to TRBJ2-1, with D perhaps matching TRBD2 (6 bases). Germline V gene data show CDR1 as LNHDA and CDR2 as SQIVND (reference sequence). V lost 3 bases and J 8 bases, leaving 17 bases between the germline ends. The CDR3 is 15 amino acids. The CDR3 sequence is CASSMGRSPWDEQFF. The DNA of the CDR3 is TGTGCCAGTAGTATGGGGAGGTCCCCGTGGGATGAGCAGTTCTTC.

The chain uses TRBV30 and TRBJ1-6, with D maybe TRBD1 (5 bases). The V gene lost 1 base and the J gene lost 10 bases, with 17 bases spanning the gap. CDR1 GTSNPN and CDR2 SVGIG come from the germline V gene (reference sequence). This CDR3 is 15 amino acids long. As DNA, the CDR3 is TGTGCCTGGAGTGCCGAGCAGGGAGGGCGCTCACCCCTCCACTTT. Translating gives CAWSAEQGGRSPLHF. The full variable domain, its missing parts supplied by reference TRBV30 and TRBJ1-6, is SQTIHQWPATLVQPVGSPLSLECTVEGTSNPNLYWYRQAAGRGLQLLFYSVGIGQISSEVPQNLSASRPQDRQFILSSKKLLLSDSGFYLCAWSAEQGGRSPLHFGNGTRLTVT.

This chain uses TRBV9 with TRBJ1-1; D is unresolved. Germline loops: CDR1 SGDLS, CDR2 YYNGEE. There are 13 residues in the CDR3. V lost 0 bases, J lost 1 base, and 4 bases lay in between. The CDR3 loop reads CASSVGANTEAFF. DNA for the CDR3: TGTGCCAGCAGCGTAGGGGCGAACACTGAAGCTTTCTTT.

The chain joins TRBV11-2 to TRBJ1-4, with TRBD1 as a possible D gene (5 bases). Per the germline V gene, CDR1 is SGHAT and CDR2 is FQNNGV. V was clipped by 5 bases and J by 4 bases, with 14 bases between them. The CDR3 sequence is 15 residues long. CDR3 residues: CASSPRGSLNEKLFF. The CDR3 nucleotides read TGTGCCAGCAGCCCCCGGGGGAGTCTTAATGAAAAACTGTTTTTT.

This rearrangement joins TRBV27 to TRBJ2-1, with 9 bases aligning to TRBD2. The CDR3 covers 15 residues. V shed 3 bases and J 8 bases; nucleotides not matched to a gene: 8. The germline V gene encodes CDR1 MNHEY and CDR2 SMNVEV (reference sequence). The CDR3 here is CASSLNPGLAYEQFF. Written as DNA, the CDR3 is TGTGCCAGCAGTTTGAATCCGGGACTAGCCTATGAGCAGTTCTTC.

The chain couples TRBV19 to TRBJ2-5; TRBD1 might be the D (6 bases). This CDR3 region has 14 residues. Germline V lookup: CDR1 LNHDA, CDR2 SQIVND (reference sequence). The V and J ends lost 7 bases and 2 bases respectively, with 14 bases between them. Here the CDR3 reads CASTAKGGQETQYF. The CDR3 DNA follows: TGTGCCAGTACCGCGAAAGGGGGTCAAGAGACCCAGTACTTC.

The V call is TRBV6-5, the J call TRBJ2-1; 7 bases are shared with TRBD2. Germline CDR1 MNHEY, CDR2 SVGAGI. Trimming removed 7 bases from V and 4 bases from J; junction bases left unmatched: 7. There are 14 residues in the CDR3. This chain's CDR3 is CASNELARYNEQFF. In DNA form, the CDR3 reads TGTGCCAGCAACGAACTAGCGAGATACAATGAGCAGTTCTTC.

The J gene is TRBJ2-7, the V gene TRBV7-2; TRBD1 matches at 9 bases. This CDR3 is 15 amino acids long. V trimming: 4 bases; J trimming: 0 bases; junction bases outside the gene matches: 4. The germline V gene encodes CDR1 SGHTA and CDR2 FQGNSA. CDR3 nucleotides: TGTGCCAGCAGCTCAGGACAGGGGTTCTCCTACGAGCAGTACTTC. Amino acid sequence: CASSSGQGFSYEQYF.

CDR3 sequence: CASSPGHTYGYTF. The DNA for the CDR3 is TGTGCCAGCAGCCCGGGACACACCTATGGCTACACCTTC. V is TRBV9 and J is TRBJ1-2; possible D gene TRBD1, 6 bases. The CDR3 is 13 residues long. Per the germline V gene, CDR1 is SGDLS and CDR2 is YYNGEE. Trimming took off 4 bases at V and 4 bases at J, with 11 bases between the two ends.

This clone was seen a few times. The chain links TRBV12-3 or TRBV12-4 to TRBJ2-2; D remains ambiguous. The CDR3 consists of 13 residues. V shed 0 bases and J shed 5 bases, with 4 bases lying between them. The CDR3 protein is CASSLAATGELFF. DNA of the CDR3: TGTGCCAGCAGTTTAGCAGCTACCGGGGAGCTGTTTTTT.